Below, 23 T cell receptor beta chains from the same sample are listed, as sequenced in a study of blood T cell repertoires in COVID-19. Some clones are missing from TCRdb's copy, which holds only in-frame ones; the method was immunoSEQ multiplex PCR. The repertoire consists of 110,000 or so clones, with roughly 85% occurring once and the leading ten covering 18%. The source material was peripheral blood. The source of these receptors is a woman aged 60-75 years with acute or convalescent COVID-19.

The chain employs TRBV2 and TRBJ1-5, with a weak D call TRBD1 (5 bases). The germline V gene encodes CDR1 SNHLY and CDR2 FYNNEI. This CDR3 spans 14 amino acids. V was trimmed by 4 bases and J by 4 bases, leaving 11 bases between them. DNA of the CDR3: TGTGCCAGCAGTGCCAGGGAGGGAAATCAGCCCCAGCATTTT. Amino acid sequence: CASSAREGNQPQHF.

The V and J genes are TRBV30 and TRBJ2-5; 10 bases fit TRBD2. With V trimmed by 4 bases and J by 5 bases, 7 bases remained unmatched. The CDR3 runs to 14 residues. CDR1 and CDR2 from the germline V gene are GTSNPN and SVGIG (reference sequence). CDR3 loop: CAWTSGSSTETQYF. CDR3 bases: TGTGCCTGGACTAGCGGGAGTTCCACGGAGACCCAGTACTTC.

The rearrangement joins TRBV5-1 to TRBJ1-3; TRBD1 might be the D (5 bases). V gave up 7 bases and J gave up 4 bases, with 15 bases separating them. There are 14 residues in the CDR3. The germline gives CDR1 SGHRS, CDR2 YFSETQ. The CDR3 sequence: CASARVSGGNTIYF. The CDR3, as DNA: TGCGCCAGCGCCAGGGTGAGTGGCGGAAACACCATATATTTT.

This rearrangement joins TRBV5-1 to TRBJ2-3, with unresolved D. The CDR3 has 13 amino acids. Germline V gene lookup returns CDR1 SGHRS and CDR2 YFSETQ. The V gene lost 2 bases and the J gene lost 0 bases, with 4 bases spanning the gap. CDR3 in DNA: TGCGCCAGCAGCTTTCGGAGCACAGATACGCAGTATTTT. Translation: CASSFRSTDTQYF.

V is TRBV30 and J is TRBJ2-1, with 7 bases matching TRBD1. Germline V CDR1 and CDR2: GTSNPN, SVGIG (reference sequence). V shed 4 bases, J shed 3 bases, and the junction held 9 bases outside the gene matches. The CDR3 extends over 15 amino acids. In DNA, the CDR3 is TGTGCCTGGACCATGCGAGGGGGCGGCTACAATGAGCAGTTCTTC. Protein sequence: CAWTMRGGGYNEQFF.

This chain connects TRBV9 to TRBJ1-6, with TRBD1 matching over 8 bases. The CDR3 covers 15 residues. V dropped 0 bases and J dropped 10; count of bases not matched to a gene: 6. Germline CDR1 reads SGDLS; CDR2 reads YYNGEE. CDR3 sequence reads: CASSVGDRGGSPLHF. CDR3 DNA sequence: TGTGCCAGCAGCGTAGGTGACAGGGGTGGCTCACCCCTCCACTTT.

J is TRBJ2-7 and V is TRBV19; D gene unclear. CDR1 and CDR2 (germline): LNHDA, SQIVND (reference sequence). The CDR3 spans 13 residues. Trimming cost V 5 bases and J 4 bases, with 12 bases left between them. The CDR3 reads CASSLPGGYEQYF. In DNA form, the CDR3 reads TGTGCCAGTAGTCTCCCGGGTGGATACGAGCAGTACTTC.

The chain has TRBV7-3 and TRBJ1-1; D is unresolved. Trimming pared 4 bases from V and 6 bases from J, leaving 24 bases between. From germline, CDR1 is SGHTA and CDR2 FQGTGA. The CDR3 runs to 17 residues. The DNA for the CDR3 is TGTGCCAGCAGCTCTTTTGGCGGCCCGCTGTCCGGGGCTGAAGCTTTCTTT. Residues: CASSSFGGPLSGAEAFF.

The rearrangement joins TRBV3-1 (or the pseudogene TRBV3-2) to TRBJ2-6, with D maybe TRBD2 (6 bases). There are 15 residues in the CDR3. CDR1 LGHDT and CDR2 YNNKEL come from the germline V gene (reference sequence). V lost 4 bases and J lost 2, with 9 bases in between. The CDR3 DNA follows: TGTGCCAGCAGCCTCAGACTAGCTGGGGCCAACGTCCTGACTTTC. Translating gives CASSLRLAGANVLTF.

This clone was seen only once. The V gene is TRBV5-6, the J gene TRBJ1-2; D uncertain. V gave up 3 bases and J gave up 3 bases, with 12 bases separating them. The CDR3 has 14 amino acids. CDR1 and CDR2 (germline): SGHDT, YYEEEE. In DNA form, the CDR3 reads TGTGCCAGCAGCTCCGGAGGGCTCGACTATGGCTACACCTTC. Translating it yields CASSSGGLDYGYTF.

DNA for the CDR3: TGTGCCACCAGTGATTTTTCGGGGGTTTCCGGGGAGCTGTTTTTT. It codes for CATSDFSGVSGELFF. The rearrangement uses TRBV24-1 and TRBJ2-2, with TRBD2 as a possible D gene (6 bases). The length of the CDR3 is 15 residues. CDR1 is KGHDR and CDR2 is SFDVKD in the germline V gene. V lost 1 base to trimming and J lost 6 bases, with 11 bases between them.

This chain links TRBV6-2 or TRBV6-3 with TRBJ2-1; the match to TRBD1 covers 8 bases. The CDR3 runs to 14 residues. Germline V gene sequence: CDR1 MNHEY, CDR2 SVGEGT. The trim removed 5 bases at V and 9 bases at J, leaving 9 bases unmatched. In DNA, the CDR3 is TGTGCCAGCAGTAGGGGACAGGCCGGCGGTGAGCAGTTCTTC. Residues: CASSRGQAGGEQFF.

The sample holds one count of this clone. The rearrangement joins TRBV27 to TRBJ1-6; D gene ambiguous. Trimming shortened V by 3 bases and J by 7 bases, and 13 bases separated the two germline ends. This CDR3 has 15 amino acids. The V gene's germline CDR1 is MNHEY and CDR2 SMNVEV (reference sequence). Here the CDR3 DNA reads TGTGCCAGCAGTTTTGCTCAAGCGCCGAATTCACCCCTCCACTTT. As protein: CASSFAQAPNSPLHF.

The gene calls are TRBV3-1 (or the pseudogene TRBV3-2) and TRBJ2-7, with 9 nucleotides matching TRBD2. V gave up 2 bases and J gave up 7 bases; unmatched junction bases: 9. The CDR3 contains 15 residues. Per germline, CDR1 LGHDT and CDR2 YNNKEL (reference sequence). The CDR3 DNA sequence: TGTGCCAGCAGCCAATCTAGCGGGGCCGTCTTGGAGCAGTACTTC. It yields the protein CASSQSSGAVLEQYF.

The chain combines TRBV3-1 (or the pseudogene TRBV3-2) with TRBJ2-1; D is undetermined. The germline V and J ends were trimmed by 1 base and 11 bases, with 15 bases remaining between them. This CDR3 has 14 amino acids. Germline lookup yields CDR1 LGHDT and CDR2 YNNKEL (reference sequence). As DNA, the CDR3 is TGTGCCAGCAGCCAAGGGTGGTCCGACACCCAGCAGTTCTTC. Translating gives CASSQGWSDTQQFF.

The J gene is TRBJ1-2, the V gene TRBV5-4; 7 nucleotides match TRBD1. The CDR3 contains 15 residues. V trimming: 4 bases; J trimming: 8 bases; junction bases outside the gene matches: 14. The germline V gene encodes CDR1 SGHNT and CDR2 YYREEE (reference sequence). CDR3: CASSRRDRTLGGYTF. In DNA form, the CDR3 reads TGTGCCAGCAGCCGCCGGGACAGAACCCTGGGGGGCTACACCTTC.

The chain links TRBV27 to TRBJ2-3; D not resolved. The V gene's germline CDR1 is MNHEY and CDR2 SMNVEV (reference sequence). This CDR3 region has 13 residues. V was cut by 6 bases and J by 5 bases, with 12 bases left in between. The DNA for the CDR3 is TGTGCCAGCAGCCTGGAGTCCAGAGATACGCAGTATTTT. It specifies CASSLESRDTQYF.

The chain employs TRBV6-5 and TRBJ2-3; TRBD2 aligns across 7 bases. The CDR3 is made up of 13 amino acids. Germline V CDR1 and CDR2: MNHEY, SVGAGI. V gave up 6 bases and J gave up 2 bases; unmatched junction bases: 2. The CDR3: CASSGGFTDTQYF. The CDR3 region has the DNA TGTGCCAGCAGCGGGGGGTTCACAGATACGCAGTATTTT.

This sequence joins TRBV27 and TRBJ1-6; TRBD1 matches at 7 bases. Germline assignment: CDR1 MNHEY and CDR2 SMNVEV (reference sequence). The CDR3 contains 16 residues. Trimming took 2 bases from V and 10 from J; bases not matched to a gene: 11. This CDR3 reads CASSLRRDRVVSPLHF. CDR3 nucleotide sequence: TGTGCCAGCAGTTTAAGACGCGACAGGGTCGTCTCACCCCTCCACTTT.

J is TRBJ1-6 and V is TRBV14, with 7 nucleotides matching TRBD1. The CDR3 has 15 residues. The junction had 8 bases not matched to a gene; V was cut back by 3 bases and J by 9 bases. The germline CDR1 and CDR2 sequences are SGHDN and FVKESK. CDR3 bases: TGTGCCAGCAGCCACCAACAGGGGAGAATTTCACCCCTCCACTTT. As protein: CASSHQQGRISPLHF.

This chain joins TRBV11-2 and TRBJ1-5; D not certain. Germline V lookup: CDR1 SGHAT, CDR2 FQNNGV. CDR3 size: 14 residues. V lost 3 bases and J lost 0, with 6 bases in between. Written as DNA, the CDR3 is TGTGCCAGCAGCTTCCAGAATAGCAATCAGCCCCAGCATTTT. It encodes CASSFQNSNQPQHF.

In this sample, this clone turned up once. CDR3 nucleotide sequence: TGCGCCAGCAGTGAGTCCAGGGGGGTCTCTGGAAACACCATATATTTT. Translation: CASSESRGVSGNTIYF. V usage is TRBV10-1 and J usage is TRBJ1-3; the match to TRBD1 covers 7 bases. The CDR3 length is 16 residues. Trimming at V came to 0 bases and at J to 0 bases, leaving 2 bases not matched to a gene. Germline values: CDR1 WNHNN, CDR2 SYGVQD (reference sequence).

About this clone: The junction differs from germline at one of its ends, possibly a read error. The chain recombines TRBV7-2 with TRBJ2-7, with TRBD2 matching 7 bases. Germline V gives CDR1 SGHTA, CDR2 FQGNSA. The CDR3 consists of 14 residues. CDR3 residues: CASGFGRSSYEQYF. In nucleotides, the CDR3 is TGTGCCAGCGGCTTCGGGAGGAGCTCCTACGAGCAGTACTTC.